The rows below give T cell receptor beta chains drawn from one sample of a study of PD-1 blockade in classical Hodgkin lymphoma. Sequenced by immunoSEQ multiplex PCR; TCRdb stores in-frame clones only, minus some. The table records under 40,000 clones, 70% to 85% of them present only once. This specimen was peripheral blood mononuclear cells (PBMCs), taken before the fourth cycle of nivolumab. The source is a human donor with classical Hodgkin lymphoma. CDR3s include the opening cysteine and the closing phenylalanine or tryptophan. The order of the fields is V gene, D gene, clone size, J gene, CDR3 DNA, CDR3 protein. A D gene is named only where the DNA matches it firmly. Not every row has a clone size; where given, it reads once, few, many or a size class.

v_gene: TRBV30; d_gene: -; abundance: once; j_gene: TRBJ1-6; CDR3nt: TGTGCCTGGACCGGGCAGGGGTGGGATTCACCCCTCCACTTT; CDR3aa: CAWTGQGWDSPLHF
v_gene: TRBV4-3; d_gene: -; abundance: -; j_gene: TRBJ1-4; CDR3nt: TGCGCCAGCAGCCAAGATGGGAGGGGTACTAATGAAAAACTGTTTTTT; CDR3aa: CASSQDGRGTNEKLFF
v_gene: TRBV30; d_gene: TRBD1; abundance: few; j_gene: TRBJ1-5; CDR3nt: TGTGCCTGGAGTTCCCGCGGGGGGACAGGGAGCAATCAGCCCCAGCATTTT; CDR3aa: CAWSSRGGTGSNQPQHF
v_gene: TRBV19; d_gene: -; abundance: -; j_gene: TRBJ2-3; CDR3nt: TGTGCCAGTAGTAAGGCGGGGGCTGGCACAGATACGCAGTATTTT; CDR3aa: CASSKAGAGTDTQYF
v_gene: TRBV19; d_gene: TRBD1; abundance: few; j_gene: TRBJ1-5; CDR3nt: TGTGCCAGTAGTATAGGGACAGGGGAGGCTAGCAATCAGCCCCAGCATTTT; CDR3aa: CASSIGTGEASNQPQHF
v_gene: TRBV2; d_gene: TRBD2; abundance: -; j_gene: TRBJ2-4; CDR3nt: TGTGCCAGCAGTCCCGGGGGGGCGTCCAAAAACATTCAGTACTTC; CDR3aa: CASSPGGASKNIQYF
v_gene: TRBV4-3; d_gene: -; abundance: -; j_gene: TRBJ2-3; CDR3nt: TGCGCCAGCAGCCAGGAGAAGTTTGGCACAGATACGCAGTATTTT; CDR3aa: CASSQEKFGTDTQYF
v_gene: TRBV19; d_gene: -; abundance: -; j_gene: TRBJ2-2; CDR3nt: TGTGCCAGTAGTATATCCGGGACCCACACCGGGGAGCTGTTTTTT; CDR3aa: CASSISGTHTGELFF
v_gene: TRBV15; d_gene: -; abundance: -; j_gene: TRBJ1-3; CDR3nt: TGTGCCACCAGCAGAGATCCCAACTCTGGAAACACCATATATTTT; CDR3aa: CATSRDPNSGNTIYF
v_gene: TRBV7-9; d_gene: -; abundance: once; j_gene: TRBJ1-1; CDR3nt: TGTGCCAGCATGTCCATGGGGATTAGCACTGAAGCTTTCTTT; CDR3aa: CASMSMGISTEAFF
v_gene: TRBV6-4; d_gene: -; abundance: -; j_gene: TRBJ1-2; CDR3nt: TGTGCCAGCAGTGGGGGAAAAGGAGGCTACACCTTC; CDR3aa: CASSGGKGGYTF
v_gene: TRBV28; d_gene: TRBD2; abundance: -; j_gene: TRBJ2-5; CDR3nt: TGTGCCAGCAGTTTAATGGGCGGGGGGGTGCAAGAGACCCAGTACTTC; CDR3aa: CASSLMGGGVQETQYF
v_gene: TRBV9; d_gene: TRBD2; abundance: -; j_gene: TRBJ2-7; CDR3nt: TGTGCCAGCAGCCCCCGACTAGCGGGGGGTTCCTACGAGCAGTACTTC; CDR3aa: CASSPRLAGGSYEQYF
v_gene: TRBV6-1; d_gene: TRBD2; abundance: few; j_gene: TRBJ2-1; CDR3nt: TGTGCCAGCAGGGCCGGGACTAGCGGCTACAATGAGCAGTTCTTC; CDR3aa: CASRAGTSGYNEQFF
v_gene: TRBV2; d_gene: -; abundance: few; j_gene: TRBJ1-1; CDR3nt: TGTGCCAGCAGTGAAGGGCTTTCCGTCACTGAAGCTTTCTTT; CDR3aa: CASSEGLSVTEAFF
v_gene: TRBV27; d_gene: -; abundance: -; j_gene: TRBJ2-7; CDR3nt: TGTGCCAGCAGTTCCGGGACATACGAGCAGTACTTC; CDR3aa: CASSSGTYEQYF
v_gene: TRBV19; d_gene: TRBD1; abundance: -; j_gene: TRBJ2-7; CDR3nt: TGTGCCAGTAGTACGGACAGGCGGGCCTACGAGCAGTACTTC; CDR3aa: CASSTDRRAYEQYF
v_gene: TRBV5-1; d_gene: TRBD1; abundance: -; j_gene: TRBJ1-1; CDR3nt: TGCGCCAGCAGCTTGTTCGCAGGGGGAGACACTGAAGCTTTCTTT; CDR3aa: CASSLFAGGDTEAFF
v_gene: TRBV7-6; d_gene: -; abundance: -; j_gene: TRBJ2-2; CDR3nt: TGTGCCAGCAGCTTAGTAGGTCAGTCCACCGGGGAGCTGTTTTTT; CDR3aa: CASSLVGQSTGELFF
v_gene: TRBV20-1; d_gene: -; abundance: -; j_gene: TRBJ2-5; CDR3nt: TGCAGTGCGGGAACCACAGAGACCCAGTACTTC; CDR3aa: CSAGTTETQYF
v_gene: TRBV2; d_gene: -; abundance: -; j_gene: TRBJ2-1; CDR3nt: TGTGCCAGCAGCGAGCCGGGACTTGGGAATGAGCAGTTCTTC; CDR3aa: CASSEPGLGNEQFF
v_gene: TRBV30; d_gene: TRBD2; abundance: -; j_gene: TRBJ2-6; CDR3nt: TGTGCCTGGACCAAACGGGGGGAGGCTGGGGCCAACGTCCTGACTTTC; CDR3aa: CAWTKRGEAGANVLTF
v_gene: TRBV5-1; d_gene: TRBD2; abundance: -; j_gene: TRBJ2-7; CDR3nt: TGCGCCAGCAGCTTGGTTGGTAGCGGGGGCTACGAGCAGTACTTC; CDR3aa: CASSLVGSGGYEQYF
v_gene: TRBV7-7; d_gene: TRBD2; abundance: -; j_gene: TRBJ2-2; CDR3nt: TGTGCTAGCAGCTTAGCGGGGTGGAAAACCGGGGAGCTGTTTTTT; CDR3aa: CASSLAGWKTGELFF
v_gene: TRBV19; d_gene: TRBD2; abundance: -; j_gene: TRBJ2-2; CDR3nt: TGTGCCAGTAGTAGACTAGCGGGGGGATTGTTTAGCACCGGGGAGCTGTTTTTT; CDR3aa: CASSRLAGGLFSTGELFF
v_gene: TRBV18; d_gene: TRBD2; abundance: -; j_gene: TRBJ2-1; CDR3nt: TGTGCCAGCTCAATGCTAGCGGAGGACAATGAGCAGTTCTTC; CDR3aa: CASSMLAEDNEQFF
v_gene: TRBV6-4; d_gene: -; abundance: medium-sized; j_gene: TRBJ2-5; CDR3nt: TGTGCCAGCAGTGACGGTCAGGGGGGGACCCAGTACTTC; CDR3aa: CASSDGQGGTQYF
v_gene: TRBV27; d_gene: TRBD2; abundance: -; j_gene: TRBJ2-7; CDR3nt: TGTGCCAGCAGACCGCGGACTAGCGTTCCCTACGAGCAGTACTTC; CDR3aa: CASRPRTSVPYEQYF
v_gene: TRBV2; d_gene: -; abundance: -; j_gene: TRBJ2-3; CDR3nt: TGTGCCAGCAGCAGACAATTCAGCACAGATACGCAGTATTTT; CDR3aa: CASSRQFSTDTQYF
v_gene: TRBV4-2; d_gene: TRBD1; abundance: -; j_gene: TRBJ2-2; CDR3nt: TGTGCCAGCAGCCAAGAGGGGACAGCTAACGCCGGGGAGCTGTTTTTT; CDR3aa: CASSQEGTANAGELFF
v_gene: TRBV4-2; d_gene: -; abundance: -; j_gene: TRBJ2-7; CDR3nt: TGTGCCAGCAGCCAAGATCGGGCGGCGAACGAGCAGTACTTC; CDR3aa: CASSQDRAANEQYF
v_gene: TRBV7-9; d_gene: -; abundance: -; j_gene: TRBJ2-7; CDR3nt: TGTGCCAGCAGCTTAGGGTTTGACAAGTCCTACGAGCAGTACTTC; CDR3aa: CASSLGFDKSYEQYF
v_gene: TRBV7-2; d_gene: -; abundance: -; j_gene: TRBJ2-7; CDR3nt: TGTGCCAGCAGCTTAGTTTCACATCCCTACGAGCAGTACTTC; CDR3aa: CASSLVSHPYEQYF
v_gene: TRBV6-5; d_gene: TRBD2; abundance: -; j_gene: TRBJ2-1; CDR3nt: TGTGCCAGCAGTGACGGGACTAGCGTAGGTGAGCAGTTCTTC; CDR3aa: CASSDGTSVGEQFF
v_gene: TRBV10-3; d_gene: -; abundance: -; j_gene: TRBJ2-1; CDR3nt: TGTGCCATCAGTGAGATAACACGGAACAATGAGCAGTTCTTC; CDR3aa: CAISEITRNNEQFF
v_gene: TRBV19; d_gene: -; abundance: few; j_gene: TRBJ1-2; CDR3nt: TGTGCCAGTACGCTGGGGCAGCAAGCCTATGGCTACACCTTC; CDR3aa: CASTLGQQAYGYTF
v_gene: TRBV15; d_gene: TRBD2; abundance: -; j_gene: TRBJ2-3; CDR3nt: TGTGCCACCAGCAGAGATCGGAGGCTAGCGGATAGCACAGATACGCAGTATTTT; CDR3aa: CATSRDRRLADSTDTQYF
v_gene: TRBV2; d_gene: TRBD1; abundance: -; j_gene: TRBJ1-5; CDR3nt: TGTGCCAGCAGGGTTGACAGGGGGGACAATCAGCCCCAGCATTTT; CDR3aa: CASRVDRGDNQPQHF
v_gene: TRBV29-1; d_gene: -; abundance: -; j_gene: TRBJ2-3; CDR3nt: TGCAGCGTGGCGGAGGGAGATACGCAGTATTTT; CDR3aa: CSVAEGDTQYF
v_gene: TRBV29-1; d_gene: TRBD2; abundance: few; j_gene: TRBJ2-7; CDR3nt: TGCAGCGTTCTCTTAGCGGGGGGCGAGTCCGAGCAGTACTTC; CDR3aa: CSVLLAGGESEQYF
v_gene: TRBV5-5; d_gene: -; abundance: -; j_gene: TRBJ1-3; CDR3nt: TGTGCCAGCAGCTTTTTGGATGGAAACACCATATATTTT; CDR3aa: CASSFLDGNTIYF
v_gene: TRBV28; d_gene: TRBD2; abundance: once; j_gene: TRBJ2-4; CDR3nt: TGTGCCAGCAGTGAGACTAGCGGGGGGGCCGCCAAAAACATTCAGTACTTC; CDR3aa: CASSETSGGAAKNIQYF
v_gene: TRBV5-6; d_gene: -; abundance: few; j_gene: TRBJ1-2; CDR3nt: TGTGCCAGCAGCTTCGGCAGGAGCTATGGCTACACCTTC; CDR3aa: CASSFGRSYGYTF
v_gene: TRBV7-2; d_gene: TRBD2; abundance: -; j_gene: TRBJ2-7; CDR3nt: TGTGCCAGCAGCCCCGGCGGGGGGTTCAACGAGCAGTACTTC; CDR3aa: CASSPGGGFNEQYF
v_gene: TRBV5-1; d_gene: -; abundance: -; j_gene: TRBJ1-5; CDR3nt: TGCGCCAGCAGTATTGATAGCAATCAGCCCCAGCATTTT; CDR3aa: CASSIDSNQPQHF
v_gene: TRBV5-5; d_gene: TRBD1; abundance: -; j_gene: TRBJ1-5; CDR3nt: TGTGCCAGCAGCCCCACAGGGGATCAGCCCCAGCATTTT; CDR3aa: CASSPTGDQPQHF
v_gene: TRBV7-6; d_gene: TRBD1; abundance: -; j_gene: TRBJ2-6; CDR3nt: TGTGCCAGCAGTTCCGGGACAGGGTTCTCTGGGGCCAACGTCCTGACTTTC; CDR3aa: CASSSGTGFSGANVLTF
v_gene: TRBV7-6; d_gene: -; abundance: -; j_gene: TRBJ1-3; CDR3nt: TGTGCCAGCAGCTTAGGCGGGGGAGGTGGAAACACCATATATTTT; CDR3aa: CASSLGGGGGNTIYF
v_gene: TRBV7-9; d_gene: -; abundance: -; j_gene: TRBJ2-7; CDR3nt: TGTGCCAGCAGCCCCCGGGACACCTACTACGAGCAGTACTTC; CDR3aa: CASSPRDTYYEQYF
v_gene: TRBV7-2; d_gene: TRBD2; abundance: -; j_gene: TRBJ2-5; CDR3nt: TGTGCCAGCAGCTTTTGGACTAGCGGGGGGAAAGAGACCCAGTACTTC; CDR3aa: CASSFWTSGGKETQYF
v_gene: TRBV7-3; d_gene: -; abundance: -; j_gene: TRBJ2-5; CDR3nt: TGTGCCAGCAGCTCCTTTCCGTCTCCTTTTTGGACCCAGTACTTC; CDR3aa: CASSSFPSPFWTQYF
v_gene: TRBV13; d_gene: TRBD1; abundance: -; j_gene: TRBJ2-7; CDR3nt: TGTGCCAGCAGCTTACAGGGACGCCGGGACAGGGGGCCCGAGCAGTACTTC; CDR3aa: CASSLQGRRDRGPEQYF